Following are 10 T cell receptor beta chains from one sample sequenced in a study of blood T cell repertoires in COVID-19. Produced via immunoSEQ multiplex PCR; TCRdb's table is partial and in-frame only. The data contain about 370,000 clones, more than 80% of them singletons. The sequenced material came from PBMCs or T cells enriched from blood (not recorded which). These receptors were taken from a man younger than 35 who had recovered from COVID-19.

The chain carries TRBV6-5 and TRBJ2-1, with D possibly being TRBD1 (5 bases). Germline CDR1 MNHEY, CDR2 SVGAGI. Trimming stripped 8 bases from V and 9 bases from J, with 11 bases between. The CDR3 has 11 amino acids. CDR3 in DNA: TGTGCCAGCGGGGCTAGGGGTGAGCAGTTCTTC. It encodes CASGARGEQFF.

This chain uses TRBV7-9 with TRBJ1-5; TRBD1 matches at 7 bases. The CDR3 runs to 14 residues. V lost 5 bases to trimming and J lost 2 bases; unmatched junction nucleotides: 3. From germline, CDR1 is SEHNR and CDR2 FQNEAQ (reference sequence). In DNA, the CDR3 is TGTGCCAGCAGCCCCACAGGGGGCAATCAGCCCCAGCATTTT. Amino acids: CASSPTGGNQPQHF.

This clone was found once. The chain carries TRBV4-1 and TRBJ1-5; D is perhaps TRBD1 (6 bases). Germline V gives CDR1 MGHRA, CDR2 YSYEKL. V was clipped by 4 bases and J by 3 bases, with 7 bases between them. The CDR3 has 13 residues. The CDR3 loop reads CASSRTVNQPQHF. The CDR3 DNA is TGCGCCAGCAGCCGGACAGTCAATCAGCCCCAGCATTTT.

The chain combines TRBV6-2 or TRBV6-3 with TRBJ1-2; D unclear. Looked up from germline, CDR1 is MNHEY and CDR2 is SVGEGT. Deletions cut 5 bases from V and 2 bases from J, with 6 bases between. This CDR3 comprises 12 residues. The CDR3 DNA reads as TGTGCCAGCAGTCCAGGAAACTATGGCTACACCTTC. Residues: CASSPGNYGYTF.

The chain joins TRBV11-2 to TRBJ2-7; a possible D gene is TRBD2 (5 bases). Looked up from germline, CDR1 is SGHAT and CDR2 is FQNNGV. This CDR3 is 16 amino acids long. V gave up 1 base and J gave up 4 bases, with 17 bases separating them. The CDR3 nucleotides are TGTGCCAGCAGCTTAGTGGGAACGGGGATATCTTACGAGCAGTACTTC. As protein: CASSLVGTGISYEQYF.

The J gene is TRBJ2-3, the V gene TRBV27; tentative D call: TRBD1 (6 bases). The length of the CDR3 is 15 residues. Germline lookup yields CDR1 MNHEY and CDR2 SMNVEV (reference sequence). The V end lost 2 bases, the J end lost 1 base, and 10 bases lay between the germline ends. Written as DNA, the CDR3 is TGTGCCAGCAGTTTAGGGGCAGGGGGCACAGATACGCAGTATTTT. Translation gives CASSLGAGGTDTQYF.

The J gene is TRBJ2-7, the V gene TRBV9, with TRBD2 matching over 9 bases. Trimming removed 0 bases from V and 3 bases from J; junction bases left unmatched: 4. The CDR3 spans 15 residues. Germline V CDR1 and CDR2: SGDLS, YYNGEE. The CDR3 DNA reads as TGTGCCAGCAGCGTAGGACTAGCGGCTGTCTACGAGCAGTACTTC. Protein sequence: CASSVGLAAVYEQYF.

The rearrangement links TRBV2 to TRBJ1-2, with TRBD1 matching over 9 bases. V was pared by 4 bases and J by 2 bases, with 2 bases of the junction left unmatched. The CDR3 has 14 residues. Germline CDR1 and CDR2: SNHLY and FYNNEI. The CDR3 region is CASSAQGANYGYTF. CDR3 nucleotides: TGTGCCAGCAGTGCACAGGGGGCCAACTATGGCTACACCTTC. Based on the CDR3 plus reference TRBV2 and TRBJ1-2, the full variable domain is EPEVTQTPSHQVTQMGQEVILRCVPISNHLYFYWYRQILGQKVEFLVSFYNNEISEKSEIFDDQFSVERPDGSNFTLKIRSTKLEDSAMYFCASSAQGANYGYTFGSGTRLTVV.

V is TRBV27 and J is TRBJ1-2, with 7 positions matching TRBD1. CDR1 is MNHEY, CDR2 SMNVEV, per germline (reference sequence). The CDR3 extends over 14 amino acids. V was clipped by 6 bases and J by 6 bases; unmatched bases: 10. Written as DNA, the CDR3 is TGTGCCAGCAGGCCGGAAAGGGGGCTCAATGGCTACACCTTC. Its protein product is CASRPERGLNGYTF.

V is TRBV27 and J is TRBJ2-2, with D possibly matching TRBD2 (6 bases). This CDR3 is built from 13 residues. CDR1 is MNHEY, CDR2 SMNVEV, per germline (reference sequence). Trimming took 2 bases from V and 10 from J, leaving 11 bases between them. The CDR3 DNA follows: TGTGCCAGCAGTTTACTGGGGAGGCCGGAGCTGTTTTTT. Residues: CASSLLGRPELFF.